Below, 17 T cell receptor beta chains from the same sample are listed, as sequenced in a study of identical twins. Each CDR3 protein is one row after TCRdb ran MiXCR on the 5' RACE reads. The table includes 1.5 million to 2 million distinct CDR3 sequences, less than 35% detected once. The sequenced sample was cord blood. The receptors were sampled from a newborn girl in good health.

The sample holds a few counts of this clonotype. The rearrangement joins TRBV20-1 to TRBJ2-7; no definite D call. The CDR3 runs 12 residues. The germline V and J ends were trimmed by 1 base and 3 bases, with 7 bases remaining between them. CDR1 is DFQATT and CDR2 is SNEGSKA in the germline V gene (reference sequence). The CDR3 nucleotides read TGCAGTGCTAGAGTTTGGCTCTACGAGCAGTACTTC. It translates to CSARVWLYEQYF.

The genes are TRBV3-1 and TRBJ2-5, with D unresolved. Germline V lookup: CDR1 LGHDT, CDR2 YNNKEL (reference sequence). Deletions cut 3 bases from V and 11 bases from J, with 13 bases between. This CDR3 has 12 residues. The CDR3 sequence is CASSHLAYGQYF. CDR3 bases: TGTGCCAGCAGCCACCTCGCGTACGGGCAGTACTTC.

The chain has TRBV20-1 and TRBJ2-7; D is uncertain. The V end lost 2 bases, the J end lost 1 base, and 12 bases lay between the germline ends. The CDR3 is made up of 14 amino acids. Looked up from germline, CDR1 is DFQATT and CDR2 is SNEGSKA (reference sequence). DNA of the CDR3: TGCAGTGCTAGAAGTTTCTTAGGATCCTACGAGCAGTACTTC. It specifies CSARSFLGSYEQYF.

CDR3: CASSLSSGGSYNEQYF. CDR3 bases: TGTGCCAGCAGCTTATCTAGCGGGGGCTCCTACAATGAGCAGTACTTC. The chain recombines TRBV7-2 with TRBJ2-1; 10 bases agree with TRBD2. The end of the DNA fits TRBJ2-7 better, so the J call may be wrong. CDR3 length equals 16 residues. The germline gives CDR1 SGHTA, CDR2 FQGNSA.

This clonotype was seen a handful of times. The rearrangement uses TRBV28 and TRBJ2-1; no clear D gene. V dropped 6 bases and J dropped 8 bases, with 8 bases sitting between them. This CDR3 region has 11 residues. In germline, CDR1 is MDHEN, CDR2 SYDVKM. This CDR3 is CASRWRHEQFF. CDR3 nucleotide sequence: TGTGCCAGCAGGTGGAGACATGAGCAGTTCTTC.

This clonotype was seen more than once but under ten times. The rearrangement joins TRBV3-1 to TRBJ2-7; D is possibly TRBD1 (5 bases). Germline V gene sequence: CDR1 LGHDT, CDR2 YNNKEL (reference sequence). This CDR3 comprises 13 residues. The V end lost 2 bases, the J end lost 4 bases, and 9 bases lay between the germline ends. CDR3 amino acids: CASSQQGFYEQYF. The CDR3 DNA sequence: TGTGCCAGCAGCCAACAGGGTTTTTACGAGCAGTACTTC.

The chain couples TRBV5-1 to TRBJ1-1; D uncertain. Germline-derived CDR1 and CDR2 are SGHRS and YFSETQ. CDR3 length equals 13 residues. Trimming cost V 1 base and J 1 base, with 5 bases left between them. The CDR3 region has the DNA TGCGCCAGCAGCTTGCAGCAGAACACTGAAGCTTTCTTT. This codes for CASSLQQNTEAFF. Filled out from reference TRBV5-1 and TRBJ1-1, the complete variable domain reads KAGVTQTPRYLIKTRGQQVTLSCSPISGHRSVSWYQQTPGQGLQFLFEYFSETQRNKGNFPGRFSGRQFSNSRSEMNVSTLELGDSALYLCASSLQQNTEAFFGQGTRLTVV.

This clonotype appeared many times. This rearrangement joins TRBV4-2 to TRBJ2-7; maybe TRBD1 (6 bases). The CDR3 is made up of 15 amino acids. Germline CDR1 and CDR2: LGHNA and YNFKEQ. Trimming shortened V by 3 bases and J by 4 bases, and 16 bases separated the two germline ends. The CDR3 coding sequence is TGTGCCAGCAGCCACCCAAAGGGGGACACTTACGAGCAGTACTTC. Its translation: CASSHPKGDTYEQYF.

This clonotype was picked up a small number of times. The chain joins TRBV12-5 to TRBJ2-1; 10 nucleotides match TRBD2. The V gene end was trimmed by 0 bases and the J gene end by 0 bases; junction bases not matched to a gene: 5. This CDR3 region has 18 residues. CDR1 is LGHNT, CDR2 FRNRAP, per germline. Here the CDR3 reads CASGLVPAGGSSYNEQFF. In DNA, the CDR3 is TGTGCTAGTGGTTTGGTACCAGCGGGGGGGAGCTCCTACAATGAGCAGTTCTTC.

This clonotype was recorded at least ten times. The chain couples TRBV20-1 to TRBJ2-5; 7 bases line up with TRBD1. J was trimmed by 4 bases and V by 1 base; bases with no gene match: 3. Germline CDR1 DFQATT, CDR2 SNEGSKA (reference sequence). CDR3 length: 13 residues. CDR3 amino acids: CSARGQGAETQYF. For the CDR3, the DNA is TGCAGTGCTAGAGGACAGGGCGCAGAGACCCAGTACTTC.

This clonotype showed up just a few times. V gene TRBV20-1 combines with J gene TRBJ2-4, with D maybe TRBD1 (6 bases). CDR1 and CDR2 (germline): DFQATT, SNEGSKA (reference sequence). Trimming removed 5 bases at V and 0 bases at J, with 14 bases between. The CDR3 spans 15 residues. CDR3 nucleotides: TGCAGTGCTCATCGGGACATAATAGCCAAAAACATTCAGTACTTC. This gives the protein CSAHRDIIAKNIQYF.

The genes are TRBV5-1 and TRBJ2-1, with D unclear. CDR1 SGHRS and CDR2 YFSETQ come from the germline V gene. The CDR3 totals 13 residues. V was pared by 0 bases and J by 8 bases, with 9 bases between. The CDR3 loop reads CASSLDAVHEQFF. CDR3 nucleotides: TGCGCCAGCAGCTTGGACGCCGTACATGAGCAGTTCTTC.

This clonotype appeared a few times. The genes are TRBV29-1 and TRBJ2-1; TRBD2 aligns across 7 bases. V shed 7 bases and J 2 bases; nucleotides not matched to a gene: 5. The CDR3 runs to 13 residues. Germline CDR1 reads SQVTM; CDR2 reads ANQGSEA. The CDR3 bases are TGCAGCGGAAATAGCGGGCCCTACAATGAGCAGTTCTTC. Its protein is CSGNSGPYNEQFF.

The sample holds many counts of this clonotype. The CDR3: CASSNKNRPYEQYF. For the CDR3, the DNA is TGTGCCAGCAGCAATAAGAACAGGCCTTACGAGCAGTACTTC. The chain is built from TRBV21-1 and TRBJ2-7; the tabulated D call, TRBD1, remains unverified against the DNA. TRBV21-1 has pseudogene status. This CDR3 region has 14 residues.

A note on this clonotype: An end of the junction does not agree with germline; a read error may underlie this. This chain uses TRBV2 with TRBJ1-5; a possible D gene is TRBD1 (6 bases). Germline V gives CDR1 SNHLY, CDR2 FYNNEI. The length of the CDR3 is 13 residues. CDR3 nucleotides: TGTGCCAGCAGTGAGGGACAAAATCAGCCCCGGCATTTT. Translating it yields CASSEGQNQPRHF.

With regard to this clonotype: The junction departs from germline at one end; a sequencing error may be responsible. CDR3 nucleotides: TGCAGTGCTAGCCATATTACAGGGGGCGCTGGGGCCAACGTCCCGACTTTC. This encodes CSASHITGGAGANVPTF. The gene calls are TRBV20-1 and TRBJ2-6; 9 nucleotides agree with TRBD1. This CDR3 comprises 17 residues. Germline CDR1 reads DFQATT; CDR2 reads SNEGSKA (reference sequence).

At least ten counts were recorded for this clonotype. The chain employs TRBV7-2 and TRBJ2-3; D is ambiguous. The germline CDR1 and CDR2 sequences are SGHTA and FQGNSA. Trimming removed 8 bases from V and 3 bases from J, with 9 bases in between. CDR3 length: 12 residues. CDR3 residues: CASAPFTDTQYF. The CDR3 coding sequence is TGTGCCAGCGCCCCATTTACAGATACGCAGTATTTT.